What follows describes a single T cell receptor (beta chain). This entry comes from a study of chemoradiotherapy in HPV16-positive cancers. About the research overall: A couple of HPV16-positive patients' cells yielded candidate HPV-specific clones and common motifs.

Over chemoradiotherapy, repertoires were sampled more than once. Profiled with immunoSEQ multiplex PCR; TCRdb holds only in-frame clones, not every one. In the table there are roughly 910 clones, about 87% of which are singletons. Sequencing was performed on tumor tissue, taken from a patient who underwent chemoradiotherapy. The TCR sequence derives from a human donor with HPV-associated anogenital cancer.

The CDR3 protein is CSVEEGWTGRNEQFF. CDR3 sequence (DNA): TGCAGCGTTGAAGAAGGTTGGACAGGGAGGAATGAGCAGTTCTTC. This chain uses TRBV29-1 with TRBJ2-1, with TRBD1 matching 8 bases. V shed 0 bases and J 7 bases; nucleotides not matched to a gene: 8. Germline V gene data show CDR1 as SQVTM and CDR2 as ANQGSEA. The CDR3 runs 15 residues.